This T cell receptor beta chain appears in the sequencing data of a study of patients and donors after allogeneic stem cell transplantation. The CDR3 is 11 residues long. Germline lookup yields CDR1 KGHSH and CDR2 LQKENI. Trimming cost V 5 bases and J 11 bases; bases outside gene matches: 3. This clonotype was observed a handful of times. Each CDR3 protein gets one entry after TCRdb re-called the RT-PCR reads with MiXCR. The sample holds some 200,000 distinct CDR3 sequences, around two fifths seen once. The rearrangement uses TRBV18 and TRBJ1-2; TRBD1 matches at 9 bases. This receptor was taken from a human donor who was either an allogeneic HSCT recipient or a stem cell or donor lymphocyte infusion donor (not recorded which). It is not recorded whose cells these are; they may come from a transplant donor. What was sequenced was blood, either unsorted or a sorted T cell fraction (not recorded which). Written as DNA, the CDR3 is TGTGCCAGCTCATCCGGACAGGGGTACACCTTC. It encodes CASSSGQGYTF.